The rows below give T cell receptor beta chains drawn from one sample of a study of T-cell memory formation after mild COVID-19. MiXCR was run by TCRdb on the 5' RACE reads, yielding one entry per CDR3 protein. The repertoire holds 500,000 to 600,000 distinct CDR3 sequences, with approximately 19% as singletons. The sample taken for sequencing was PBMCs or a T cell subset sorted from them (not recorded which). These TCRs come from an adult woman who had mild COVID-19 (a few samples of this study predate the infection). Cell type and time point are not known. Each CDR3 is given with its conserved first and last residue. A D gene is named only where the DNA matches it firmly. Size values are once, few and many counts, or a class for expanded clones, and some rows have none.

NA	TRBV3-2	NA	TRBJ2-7	TGTGCCAGCAGCCAAGAGGAGACCCTCCCCCTTGTCCAGCAGTACTTC	CASSQEETLPLVQQYF
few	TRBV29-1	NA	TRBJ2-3	TGCAGCGTGGCGGGACAACCTAGCACAGATACGCAGTATTTT	CSVAGQPSTDTQYF
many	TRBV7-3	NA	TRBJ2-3	TGTGCCAGCAGCGTGGACACAGATACGCAGTATTTT	CASSVDTDTQYF
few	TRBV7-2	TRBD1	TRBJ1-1	TGTGCCAGCAGCCGCCTGGGACAGGCGAACACTGAAGCTTTCTTT	CASSRLGQANTEAFF
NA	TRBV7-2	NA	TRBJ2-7	TGTGCCAGCAGCCCTGACGGATCAAGCTCCTACGAGCAGTACTTC	CASSPDGSSSYEQYF
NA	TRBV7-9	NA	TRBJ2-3	TGTGCCAGCAGCTGGGCATACACAGATACGCAGTATTTT	CASSWAYTDTQYF
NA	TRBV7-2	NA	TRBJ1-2	TGTGCCAGCAACAACCCACCGGGAGGCGGCTACACCTTC	CASNNPPGGGYTF
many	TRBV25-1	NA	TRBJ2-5	TGTGCCAGCAGTGAGGGAGAGACCCAGTACTTC	CASSEGETQYF
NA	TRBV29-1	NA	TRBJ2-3	TGCAGCGTCCACTCGCGGGACACCGATACGCAGTATTTT	CSVHSRDTDTQYF
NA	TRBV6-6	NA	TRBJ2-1	TGTGCCAGCAGTGGCGCCCACGGTATGGATGAGCAGTTCTTC	CASSGAHGMDEQFF
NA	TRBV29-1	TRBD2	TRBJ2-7	TGCAGCGTTGATAGCGGGAGTGTGGAGCAGTACTTC	CSVDSGSVEQYF
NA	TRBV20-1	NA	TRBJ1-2	TGCAGTGCTAGAGATCCCAGGGAAGATGGCTACACCTTC	CSARDPREDGYTF
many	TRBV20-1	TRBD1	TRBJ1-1	TGCAGTGCAAGACAGGGAAGGATGAACACTGAAGCTTTCTTT	CSARQGRMNTEAFF
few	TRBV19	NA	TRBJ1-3	TGTGCCAGTAGTATAGATTTGGACGGTACCTCTGGAAACACCATATATTTT	CASSIDLDGTSGNTIYF
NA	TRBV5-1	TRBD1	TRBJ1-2	TGCGCCAGCAGCTTGGCCCCGGGACAGGGGAGCTATGGCTACACCTTC	CASSLAPGQGSYGYTF
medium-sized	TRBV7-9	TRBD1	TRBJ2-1	TGTGCCAGCAGCATCCGACCGACAGGGATCAATGAGCAGTTCTTC	CASSIRPTGINEQFF
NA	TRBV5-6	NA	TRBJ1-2	TGTGCCAGCACCCGGAGGGGGGGTAGCGGCTACACCTTC	CASTRRGGSGYTF
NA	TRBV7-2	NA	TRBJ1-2	TGTGCCAGCAGCCCCGACTATGGCTACACCTTC	CASSPDYGYTF
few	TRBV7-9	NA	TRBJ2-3	TGTGCCAGCAGCTTAGCCCCCATTATCTCGACAGATACGCAGTATTTT	CASSLAPIISTDTQYF
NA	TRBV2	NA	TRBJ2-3	TGTGCCAGCAGTGCCCGACCCTCCTGGCTACGGCGGGAACTCACAGATACGCAGTATTTT	CASSARPSWLRRELTDTQYF
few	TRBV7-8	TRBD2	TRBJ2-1	TGTGCCAGCAGCTCACCGACTAGCGGGAGTAATTACAATGAGCAGTTCTTC	CASSSPTSGSNYNEQFF
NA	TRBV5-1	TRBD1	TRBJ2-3	TGCGCCAGCAGCTTTCACGGACAGGGCACAGATACGCAGTATTTT	CASSFHGQGTDTQYF
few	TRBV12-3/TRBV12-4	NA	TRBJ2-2	TGTGCCAGCAGTTCTACCTCGGACCCCGACAGGTTCGGGGAGCTGTTTTTT	CASSSTSDPDRFGELFF
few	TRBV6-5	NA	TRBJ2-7	TGTGCCAGCAGTTACTCGATGGCTAGGGGGTCCTACGAGCAGTACTTC	CASSYSMARGSYEQYF
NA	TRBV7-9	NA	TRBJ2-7	TGTGCCAGCAGCTCATCGGAACTATTCTACGAGCAGTACTTC	CASSSSELFYEQYF
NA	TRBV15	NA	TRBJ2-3	TGTGCCACCAGCAGAGCACTGAACACAGATACGCAGTATTTT	CATSRALNTDTQYF
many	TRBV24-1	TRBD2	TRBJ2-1	TGTGCCACCAGTCCGGCGGGGGGGCCCTCCTCCTACAATGAGCAGTTCTTC	CATSPAGGPSSYNEQFF
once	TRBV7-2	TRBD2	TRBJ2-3	TGTGCCAGCAGCTCAACTAGCGGGAGAGGCCTCCGCACAGATACGCAGTATTTT	CASSSTSGRGLRTDTQYF
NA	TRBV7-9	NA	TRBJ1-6	TGTGCCAGCAGCTTAAATCCCCCCGGCCAATTTTATAATTCACCCCTCCACTTT	CASSLNPPGQFYNSPLHF
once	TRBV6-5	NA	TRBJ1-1	TGTGCCAGGACGTCGTGGGAGGAAGCTTTCTTT	CARTSWEEAFF
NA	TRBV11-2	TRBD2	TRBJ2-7	TGTGCCAGCAGCCAAAGACTAGCGGGAGGCCCAGCGTACTTC	CASSQRLAGGPAYF
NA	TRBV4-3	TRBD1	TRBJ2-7	TGCGCCAGCAGCCCCACCCTCTTCGACAGGGGGCCTAACGAGCAGTACTTC	CASSPTLFDRGPNEQYF
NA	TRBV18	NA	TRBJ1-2	TGTGCCAGCTCACCAGCAATGGGGCAGAACTATGGCTACACCTTC	CASSPAMGQNYGYTF
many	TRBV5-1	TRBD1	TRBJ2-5	TGCGCCAGCAGCCTGGGACAGGAAGAGACCCAGTACTTC	CASSLGQEETQYF
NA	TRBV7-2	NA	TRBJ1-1	TGTGCCAGCAGCTTAGTAGGAGGCGGCCTCACTGAAGCTTTCTTT	CASSLVGGGLTEAFF
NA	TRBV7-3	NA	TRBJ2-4	TGTGCCAGCAGCCCCGGTCAGGGCCCCAAAAACATTCAGTACTTC	CASSPGQGPKNIQYF
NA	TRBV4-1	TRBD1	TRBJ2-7	TGCGCCAGCAGCCAACAGACAGGGGGAATCTACGAGCAGTACTTC	CASSQQTGGIYEQYF
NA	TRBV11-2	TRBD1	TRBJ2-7	TGTGCCAGCAGCCCACTTAATAGGGGCAGGGGGCGTATCTACGAGCAGTACTTC	CASSPLNRGRGRIYEQYF
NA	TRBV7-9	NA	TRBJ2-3	TGTGCCAGCAGCAAAGCATACAGGGTCTTTGGGTCGGATACGCAGTATTTT	CASSKAYRVFGSDTQYF
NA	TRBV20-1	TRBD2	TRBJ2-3	TGCAGTGCTAGAGATCTGTCGGCGGGGGGGCACGGAGATACGCAGTATTTT	CSARDLSAGGHGDTQYF
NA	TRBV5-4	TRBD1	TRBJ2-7	TGTGCCAGCAGCTACACCGGGACAGGGGCCTACGAGCAGTACTTC	CASSYTGTGAYEQYF
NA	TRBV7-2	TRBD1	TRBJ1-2	TGTGCCAGCAGCCCGGACAGGGACCCTAACTATGGCTACACCTTC	CASSPDRDPNYGYTF
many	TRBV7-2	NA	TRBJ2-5	TGCGCCAGCAGCTTGGTCGGGGGAGAGACCCAGTACTTC	CASSLVGGETQYF
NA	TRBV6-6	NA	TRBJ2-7	TGTGCCAGCAGTTACGCCTATGTCGGTAAAGAGCAGTACTTC	CASSYAYVGKEQYF
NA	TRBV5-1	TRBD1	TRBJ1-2	TGCGCCAGCAGCTTGGTTGGCGGGGGACAGGGCAACTATGGCTACACCTTC	CASSLVGGGQGNYGYTF
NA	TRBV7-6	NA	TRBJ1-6	TGTGCCAGCAGCTTAACAACCGGGACACCCCTTCCACCCCTCCACTTT	CASSLTTGTPLPPLHF
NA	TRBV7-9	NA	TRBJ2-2	TGTGCCAGCAGCTTCCCCGACACAAGGGCGAACACCGGGGAGCTGTTTTTT	CASSFPDTRANTGELFF
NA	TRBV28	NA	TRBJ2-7	TGTGCCAGCAGCGGGAGCTACTACGAGCAGTACTTC	CASSGSYYEQYF
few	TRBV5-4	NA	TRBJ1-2	TGTGCCAGCAGCGCCAATGGGCTCGATGGCTACACCTTC	CASSANGLDGYTF